This T cell receptor beta chain was obtained from a study of T cell responses to AZD1222 COVID-19 vaccine. General study results and limits: There were vaccine-associated CD4 TCRs across spike, dominant at 160-218 and 743-854.

Of note for this clone: Its matching antigen is unknown.

Sequencing used immunoSEQ multiplex PCR; TCRdb keeps in-frame clones, though not all of them. The sample has around 150,000 clones. Germline values: CDR1 SEHNR, CDR2 FQNEAQ (reference sequence). The CDR3 is made up of 13 amino acids. Trimming removed 3 bases from V and 8 bases from J; junction bases left unmatched: 6. This TCR came from an adult in good health. The genes are TRBV7-9 and TRBJ1-2; 7 bases map to TRBD1. Specimen: peripheral blood. The CDR3 here is CASSFGQEGGYTF. CDR3 bases: TGTGCCAGCAGCTTCGGACAGGAGGGCGGCTACACCTTC.